This T cell receptor beta chain was sequenced during a study of cytomegalovirus exposure and HLA in healthy donors. The CDR3 is 15 amino acids. The V gene's germline CDR1 is ENHRY and CDR2 SYGVKD. V was clipped by 0 bases and J by 5 bases, with 12 bases between them. Primers included in the PCR were 60 Vbeta and 13 Jbeta primers. TCRdb's copy holds only in-frame clones and misses some; the assay was immunoSEQ multiplex PCR. The table records 150,000 to 200,000 clones, nearly 80% of them present only once. Comments on this clone: Its antigen is unidentified.

The study's findings and limits: In a later analysis, parvovirus B19, influenza, CMV and Epstein-Barr virus appeared linked to several top co-occurrence clusters. In a later analysis, across HLA loci, associated TCR counts were highest for DRB1, lowest for HLA-C.

Sequencing used PBMCs. The chain links TRBV10-3 to TRBJ2-3, with a weak D call TRBD1 (5 bases). The clonotype originates from a woman in her 50s in good health and CMV-seropositive. DNA for the CDR3: TGTGCCATCAGTGAGTCCCTTATCCAGGGAGATACGCAGTATTTT. As protein: CAISESLIQGDTQYF.